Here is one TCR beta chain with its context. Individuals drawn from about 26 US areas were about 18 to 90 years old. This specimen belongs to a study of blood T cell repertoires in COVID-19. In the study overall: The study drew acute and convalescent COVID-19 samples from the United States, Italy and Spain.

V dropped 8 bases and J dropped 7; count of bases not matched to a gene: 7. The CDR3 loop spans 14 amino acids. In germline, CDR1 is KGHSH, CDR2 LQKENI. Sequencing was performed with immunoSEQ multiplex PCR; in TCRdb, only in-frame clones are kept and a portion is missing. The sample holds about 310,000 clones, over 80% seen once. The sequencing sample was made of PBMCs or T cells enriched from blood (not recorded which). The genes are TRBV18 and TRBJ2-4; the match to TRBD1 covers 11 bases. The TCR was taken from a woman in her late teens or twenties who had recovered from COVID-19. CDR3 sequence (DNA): TGTGCCAGCCGACCCGGGACAGGGGGGAACATTCAGTACTTC. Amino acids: CASRPGTGGNIQYF.